This T cell receptor (beta chain) was captured in a study of blood T cells in healthy people across ages. The V and J ends lost 5 bases and 7 bases, in that order; junction bases with no gene match: 11. The germline CDR1 and CDR2 sequences are LGHNT and FRNRAP. The CDR3 consists of 15 residues. The second PCR ran about 6 to 12 cycles with a sample-barcoded 5' primer and J-beta primers. TCRdb itself ran the 5' RACE reads through MiXCR, one entry per CDR3 protein. The data show 650,000 to 700,000 distinct CDR3 sequences, around 32% seen once. This clonotype was picked up many times. Peripheral blood, about 9.8 milliliters per donor, was collected.

The sequence was obtained from an elderly woman in good health. Sequenced input: blood. The V and J genes are TRBV12-5 and TRBJ2-1; 7 positions match TRBD1. Written as DNA, the CDR3 is TGTGCTAGTGGTCCTGGACAGGAACCCAGGAATGAGCAGTTCTTC. It encodes CASGPGQEPRNEQFF.